Each of the 14 T cell receptor beta chains below was sequenced from the same sample in a study of shared clonotypes between healthy human individuals. Profiling relied on immunoSEQ multiplex PCR, and the TCRdb table lists in-frame clones only, not all of them. The sample shows 2 million to 2.5 million clones, 85% to 95% of them seen only once. Sequenced material: naive CD4+ T cells from PBMCs. The subset denotes: CD45RA+ positively selected. The receptors derive from a man younger than 35 in good health. Some clones in this sample may be carry-over from other donors' samples.

J is TRBJ2-7 and V is TRBV10-2; TRBD1 might be the D (6 bases). V lost 0 bases, J lost 3 bases, and 9 bases lay in between. The CDR3 is 14 residues long. Germline lookup yields CDR1 WSHSY and CDR2 SAAADI. CDR3 region: CASSESRGSYEQYF. In DNA form, the CDR3 reads TGCGCCAGCAGTGAGTCGAGGGGGAGCTACGAGCAGTACTTC.

The CDR3 sequence: CASSFSGPSTDTQYF. The CDR3 coding sequence is TGCGCCAGCAGCTTTAGCGGGCCGAGCACAGATACGCAGTATTTT. The chain employs TRBV5-1 and TRBJ2-3; 7 bases line up with TRBD2. V shed 2 bases and J 0 bases; nucleotides not matched to a gene: 3. Germline CDR1 is SGHRS and CDR2 is YFSETQ. The CDR3 is 15 amino acids.

V is TRBV9 and J is TRBJ1-1; no firm D call. Per germline, CDR1 SGDLS and CDR2 YYNGEE. V lost 0 bases to trimming and J lost 2 bases, with 8 bases between them. This CDR3 has 14 amino acids. The CDR3 reads CASSVGKINTEAFF. The CDR3 DNA reads TGTGCCAGCAGCGTAGGGAAGATAAACACTGAAGCTTTCTTT.

The chain employs TRBV5-1 and TRBJ2-1; 13 bases fit TRBD2. Unmatched junction bases numbered 10, after V lost 3 bases and J lost 4 bases. This CDR3 has 18 amino acids. Germline loops: CDR1 SGHRS, CDR2 YFSETQ. The CDR3 bases are TGCGCCAGCAGCTCCGGGACTAGCGGGACTGTTTGGTACAATGAGCAGTTCTTC. Its translation: CASSSGTSGTVWYNEQFF.

The V and J genes are TRBV28 and TRBJ2-3; 8 bases agree with TRBD1. The CDR3 is 16 residues long. With 4 bases clipped from V and 2 bases from J, the junction kept 8 bases outside the gene matches. Germline V CDR1 and CDR2: MDHEN, SYDVKM. Here the CDR3 reads CASSSTGTGFTDTQYF. CDR3 in DNA: TGTGCCAGCAGTTCCACCGGGACAGGTTTCACAGATACGCAGTATTTT.

The V gene is TRBV5-1, the J gene TRBJ1-4; D is unresolved. Germline V CDR1 and CDR2: SGHRS, YFSETQ. V shed 0 bases and J shed 0 bases, with 12 bases lying between them. CDR3 length: 17 amino acids. The CDR3 here is CASSLGQTFATNEKLFF. The CDR3 bases are TGCGCCAGCAGCTTGGGGCAGACCTTTGCAACTAATGAAAAACTGTTTTTT.

The chain uses TRBV7-3 and TRBJ1-1, with D possibly matching TRBD1 (5 bases). Germline loops: CDR1 SGHTA, CDR2 FQGTGA. Trimming removed 2 bases from V and 5 bases from J, with 9 bases in between. CDR3 size: 13 residues. Here the CDR3 reads CASSLAPGTEAFF. The CDR3 DNA sequence: TGTGCCAGCAGCTTAGCTCCAGGGACTGAAGCTTTCTTT.

This clone was detected only a few times. Other DNA sequences from this sample encode an identical CDR3 as well. The chain links TRBV19 to TRBJ1-5; D is uncertain. The CDR3 sequence is 13 residues long. The germline V and J ends were trimmed by 3 bases and 4 bases, with 7 bases remaining between them. CDR1 is LNHDA and CDR2 is SQIVND in the germline V gene (reference sequence). CDR3 DNA: TGTGCCAGTAGTATCACCAGGAATCAGCCCCAGCATTTT. Protein sequence: CASSITRNQPQHF.

The chain employs TRBV6-6 and TRBJ2-5; D possibly corresponds to TRBD2 (5 bases). This CDR3 is built from 13 residues. The germline CDR1 and CDR2 sequences are MNHNY and SVGAGI (reference sequence). V was clipped by 5 bases and J by 4 bases, with 11 bases between them. CDR3 sequence (DNA): TGTGCCAGCAGTAACCGGGGTATAGAGACCCAGTACTTC. Translating it yields CASSNRGIETQYF.

The V and J genes are TRBV27 and TRBJ2-3; unclear D gene. Trimming removed 2 bases at V and 3 bases at J, with 9 bases between. This CDR3 spans 14 amino acids. The V gene's germline CDR1 is MNHEY and CDR2 SMNVEV (reference sequence). CDR3 residues: CASSLKRRTDTQYF. DNA for the CDR3: TGTGCCAGCAGTTTAAAAAGAAGGACAGATACGCAGTATTTT.

The chain joins TRBV6-6 to TRBJ2-7; a weak D match, TRBD2 (7 bases). The CDR3 totals 14 residues. Germline CDR1 MNHNY, CDR2 SVGAGI (reference sequence). Between the trimmed V and J ends, which lost 7 bases and 1 base, there was a span of 14 bases. The CDR3 loop reads CASIRGGSSYEQYF. CDR3 DNA: TGTGCCAGCATAAGGGGGGGGTCTTCCTACGAGCAGTACTTC.

V and J are TRBV7-2 and TRBJ2-7; D might be TRBD1 or TRBD2, each matching 6 bases. Germline V gene sequence: CDR1 SGHTA, CDR2 FQGNSA. This CDR3 has 21 amino acids. V was shortened by 0 bases and J by 0 bases, with 27 bases between the two germline ends. The CDR3 region is CASSLAVPGQPGLRSSYEQYF. In nucleotides, the CDR3 is TGTGCCAGCAGCTTAGCAGTTCCGGGACAACCAGGACTAAGGAGCTCCTACGAGCAGTACTTC.

This chain connects TRBV10-2 to TRBJ2-5, with D possibly TRBD2 on 7 matching bases. CDR1 and CDR2 from the germline V gene are WSHSY and SAAADI. The CDR3 has 15 residues. The V and J ends lost 3 bases and 5 bases respectively, with 16 bases between them. CDR3 in DNA: TGCGCCAGCAGTGATAGGGGGAGGGCCTCCGAGACCCAGTACTTC. This sequence encodes CASSDRGRASETQYF.

About this clone itself: This CDR3 is also generated by other DNA sequences in the sample. V usage is TRBV5-1 and J usage is TRBJ1-1; no definite D call. CDR1 is SGHRS and CDR2 is YFSETQ in the germline V gene. The CDR3 contains 13 residues. V was pared by 3 bases and J by 1 base, with 7 bases between. CDR3 nucleotide sequence: TGCGCCAGCAGCTCCACAGAGAACACTGAAGCTTTCTTT. It translates to CASSSTENTEAFF.